The clone carrying this T cell receptor (beta chain) appeared a few times. What it binds is not known. V shed 6 bases, J shed 0 bases, and the junction held 11 bases outside the gene matches. The CDR3 contains 16 residues. Germline V gene data show CDR1 as SGHVS and CDR2 as FNYEAQ. This sample was included in a study of T cell responses to AZD1222 COVID-19 vaccine. Pooled together were second doses at about 4 or about 12 weeks. The study, taken as a whole, reports: Seropositive at baseline were only a handful of AZD1222 recipients. Spike-specific TCR breadth rose after two AZD1222 doses, and depth rose as well.

Here immunoSEQ multiplex PCR was the method, and the copy in TCRdb shows in-frame clones only, minus some. The sample shows around 80,000 clones, approximately 85% of them seen only once. The chain couples TRBV7-6 to TRBJ2-7, with TRBD2 identical over 7 bases. This clonotype was obtained from an adult who received the AZD1222 COVID-19 vaccine. Sample: peripheral blood, taken 28 days after the second AZD1222 dose. The CDR3 loop reads CASSLAAAGSSYEQYF. The CDR3 DNA reads TGTGCCAGCAGTCTAGCGGCGGCGGGGAGCTCCTACGAGCAGTACTTC.